The 19 T cell receptor beta chains given below trace back to one sample, sequenced in a study of shared clonotypes between healthy human individuals. Libraries were prepared by immunoSEQ multiplex PCR; TCRdb keeps only in-frame clonotypes and omits some of them. The data contain 2 million to 2.5 million clones, more than 80% of them singletons. The sequenced material came from naive CD4+ T cells from PBMCs. Subset meaning: CD45RA+ positively selected. These receptor sequences come from a man between 18 and 35 years old in good health. Some clones in this sample may be carry-over from other donors' samples.

The chain joins TRBV4-1 to TRBJ2-7; D call uncertain. Trimming removed 0 bases from V and 4 bases from J, with 13 bases in between. CDR1 is MGHRA and CDR2 is YSYEKL in the germline V gene. CDR3 length: 15 residues. CDR3 in amino acids: CASSQDRSSWYEQYF. The CDR3 DNA follows: TGCGCCAGCAGCCAAGATAGGAGCTCTTGGTACGAGCAGTACTTC.

The V and J genes are TRBV28 and TRBJ2-3, with 11 bases lining up with TRBD1. CDR3 length: 16 amino acids. The V gene end was trimmed by 2 bases and the J gene end by 2 bases; junction bases not matched to a gene: 3. CDR1 is MDHEN, CDR2 SYDVKM, per germline. The CDR3 protein is CASSLPGQGVTDTQYF. As DNA, the CDR3 is TGTGCCAGCAGTTTACCGGGACAGGGGGTCACAGATACGCAGTATTTT.

This chain joins TRBV5-1 and TRBJ2-3; 9 positions agree with TRBD2. Germline CDR1 is SGHRS and CDR2 is YFSETQ. The junction had 9 bases not matched to a gene; V was cut back by 5 bases and J by 2 bases. The CDR3 totals 16 residues. CDR3 sequence reads: CASRLGLAGFTDTQYF. In DNA, the CDR3 is TGCGCCAGCAGGCTAGGTCTAGCGGGGTTCACAGATACGCAGTATTTT. The whole variable domain, filled in from reference TRBV5-1 and TRBJ2-3, reads KAGVTQTPRYLIKTRGQQVTLSCSPISGHRSVSWYQQTPGQGLQFLFEYFSETQRNKGNFPGRFSGRQFSNSRSEMNVSTLELGDSALYLCASRLGLAGFTDTQYFGPGTRLTVL.

V and J are TRBV7-2 and TRBJ2-3, with a weak D call TRBD2 (6 bases). This CDR3 is built from 18 residues. Between the trimmed V and J ends, which lost 0 bases and 2 bases, there was a span of 18 bases. Germline CDR1 is SGHTA and CDR2 is FQGNSA. This chain's CDR3 is CASSLAGSGLSPTDTQYF. The CDR3 DNA reads as TGTGCCAGCAGCTTAGCTGGTAGCGGCCTATCACCCACAGATACGCAGTATTTT. The complete variable domain, with remaining parts taken from reference TRBV7-2 and TRBJ2-3, reads GAGVSQSPSNKVTEKGKDVELRCDPISGHTALYWYRQSLGQGLEFLIYFQGNSAPDKSGLPSDRFSAERTGGSVSTLTIQRTQQEDSAVYLCASSLAGSGLSPTDTQYFGPGTRLTVL.

Here the CDR3 DNA reads TGTGCCAGCAGTGAACAGGGGATAGAGACCCAGTACTTC. Protein: CASSEQGIETQYF. The rearrangement links TRBV2 to TRBJ2-5; perhaps TRBD1 as D (6 bases). CDR3 length: 13 amino acids. The germline CDR1 and CDR2 sequences are SNHLY and FYNNEI. The V and J ends lost 2 bases and 4 bases respectively, with 8 bases between them.

This clone was seen more than once but under ten times. The V call is TRBV6-1, the J call TRBJ1-5; maybe TRBD1 (6 bases). The CDR3 spans 13 residues. CDR1 and CDR2 from the germline V gene are MNHNS and SASEGT. V shed 2 bases and J shed 10 bases, with 12 bases lying between them. CDR3 residues: CASSESHRVPQHF. DNA for the CDR3: TGTGCCAGCAGTGAAAGCCACAGGGTTCCCCAGCATTTT.

The rearrangement links TRBV10-3 to TRBJ2-1; 10 nucleotides line up with TRBD2. Looked up from germline, CDR1 is ENHRY and CDR2 is SYGVKD. The ends lost 5 bases at V and 5 bases at J; junction bases unmatched: 9. CDR3 size: 16 residues. CDR3 loop: CAISPAGTSANNEQFF. CDR3 bases: TGTGCCATCAGTCCTGCCGGGACTAGCGCGAACAATGAGCAGTTCTTC.

This chain connects TRBV30 to TRBJ2-1; TRBD2 matches at 11 bases. CDR3 length: 14 amino acids. V shed 0 bases, J shed 6 bases, and the junction held 1 base outside the gene matches. CDR1 GTSNPN and CDR2 SVGIG come from the germline V gene (reference sequence). In DNA form, the CDR3 reads TGTGCCTGGAGTGTAACTAGCGGGAGCAATGAGCAGTTCTTC. This gives the protein CAWSVTSGSNEQFF. Full variable domain (missing parts from reference TRBV30 and TRBJ2-1): SQTIHQWPATLVQPVGSPLSLECTVEGTSNPNLYWYRQAAGRGLQLLFYSVGIGQISSEVPQNLSASRPQDRQFILSSKKLLLSDSGFYLCAWSVTSGSNEQFFGPGTRLTVL.

The rearrangement joins TRBV2 to TRBJ2-7, with 10 bases that match TRBD1. V shed 6 bases and J 3 bases; nucleotides not matched to a gene: 11. CDR1 SNHLY and CDR2 FYNNEI come from the germline V gene. This CDR3 is 16 amino acids long. The CDR3 reads CASRIDRDRGVYEQYF. The CDR3 nucleotides are TGTGCCAGCAGGATAGACCGGGACAGGGGCGTCTACGAGCAGTACTTC.

The chain couples TRBV6-1 to TRBJ2-1; D is perhaps TRBD2 (5 bases). Germline-derived CDR1 and CDR2 are MNHNS and SASEGT. V was trimmed by 2 bases and J by 9 bases, leaving 14 bases between them. The CDR3 covers 14 residues. CDR3 nucleotide sequence: TGTGCCAGCAGTGAAAGTCGGGGTACTTTTGAGCAGTTCTTC. This gives the protein CASSESRGTFEQFF.

The chain carries TRBV7-2 and TRBJ1-2; 7 positions match TRBD1. The germline CDR1 and CDR2 sequences are SGHTA and FQGNSA. V dropped 5 bases and J dropped 2; count of bases not matched to a gene: 8. This CDR3 is 15 amino acids long. The CDR3, as DNA: TGTGCCAGCAGCCCCCGACAGGGCTCAAACTATGGCTACACCTTC. Its protein is CASSPRQGSNYGYTF.

This chain links TRBV11-2 with TRBJ2-2; D is undetermined. Germline V gene data show CDR1 as SGHAT and CDR2 as FQNNGV. This CDR3 contains 15 residues. The germline V and J ends were trimmed by 0 bases and 7 bases, with 12 bases remaining between them. CDR3 sequence reads: CASSLDTVVIGELFF. The CDR3 DNA sequence: TGTGCCAGCAGCTTAGATACGGTAGTAATCGGGGAGCTGTTTTTT.

The chain employs TRBV28 and TRBJ1-2; D not resolved. CDR1 and CDR2 (germline): MDHEN, SYDVKM. The CDR3 length is 14 residues. Trimming took off 7 bases at V and 4 bases at J, with 16 bases between the two ends. The CDR3 loop is CASTPHPVLYGYTF. CDR3 in DNA: TGTGCCAGCACCCCCCACCCAGTACTCTATGGCTACACCTTC.

J is TRBJ2-1 and V is TRBV28, with D possibly being TRBD2 (6 bases). V lost 4 bases and J 0 bases, leaving 13 bases between the germline ends. Germline V gene data show CDR1 as MDHEN and CDR2 as SYDVKM. This CDR3 contains 16 residues. CDR3 loop: CASSSLAARSYNEQFF. DNA of the CDR3: TGTGCCAGCAGTTCCTTAGCGGCCCGCTCCTACAATGAGCAGTTCTTC.

This chain joins TRBV5-1 and TRBJ2-1; TRBD2 matches at 11 bases. The CDR3 has 15 amino acids. V was pared by 3 bases and J by 4 bases, with 3 bases of the junction left unmatched. CDR1 and CDR2 from the germline V gene are SGHRS and YFSETQ. Written as DNA, the CDR3 is TGCGCCAGCAGCTCACTAGCGGGAGAATACAATGAGCAGTTCTTC. Translating gives CASSSLAGEYNEQFF.

This clone was counted once. Mismatch with germline at one junction end may stem from a read error. Other DNA sequences in this specimen translate into the identical CDR3. The chain employs TRBV5-1 and TRBJ1-5; D not resolved. Germline V gene data show CDR1 as SGHRS and CDR2 as YFSETQ. CDR3 length: 13 amino acids. The CDR3 loop reads CASRLGSNQPQHF. Here the CDR3 DNA reads TGCGCCAGCAGATTGGGAAGCAATCAGCCCCAGCATTTT.

This chain uses TRBV6-5 with TRBJ2-2; possibly TRBD1 for D (5 bases). This CDR3 has 14 amino acids. The V gene lost 2 bases and the J gene lost 3 bases, with 7 bases spanning the gap. CDR1 and CDR2 from the germline V gene are MNHEY and SVGAGI. CDR3 sequence (DNA): TGTGCCAGCAGTTACGACAGAGACACCGGGGAGCTGTTTTTT. It specifies CASSYDRDTGELFF.

The chain recombines TRBV18 with TRBJ1-1; D is unclear. Per germline, CDR1 KGHSH and CDR2 LQKENI. Trimming took off 0 bases at V and 0 bases at J, with 8 bases between the two ends. This CDR3 region has 15 residues. The chain's CDR3 is CASSPPVELNTEAFF. CDR3 nucleotide sequence: TGTGCCAGCTCACCACCCGTAGAACTGAACACTGAAGCTTTCTTT.

The genes are TRBV28 and TRBJ1-5; weak D call: TRBD1 (5 bases). This CDR3 is 14 amino acids long. Germline CDR1 and CDR2: MDHEN and SYDVKM. The V gene lost 8 bases and the J gene lost 1 base, with 12 bases spanning the gap. The CDR3 nucleotides read TGTGCCAGCCTCCCGGGGGGAAGCAATCAGCCCCAGCATTTT. Amino acid sequence: CASLPGGSNQPQHF. Filled out from reference TRBV28 and TRBJ1-5, the complete variable domain reads DVKVTQSSRYLVKRTGEKVFLECVQDMDHENMFWYRQDPGLGLRLIYFSYDVKMKEKGDIPEGYSVSREKKERFSLILESASTNQTSMYLCASLPGGSNQPQHFGDGTRLSIL.